Following are 26 T cell receptor beta chains from one sample sequenced in a study of OX40 agonist ivuxolimab in advanced cancers. The method was immunoSEQ multiplex PCR; TCRdb's version includes in-frame clones alone and lacks a portion of them. This sample yields under 75,000 clones, of which approximately 91% are seen a single time; less than 15% belongs to the top ten. Sequencing was performed on CD4+ or CD8+ T cells sorted from blood, taken in a trial of the OX40 agonist ivuxolimab. These receptors were collected from an adult with an advanced solid tumor such as melanoma, head and neck, liver or kidney cancer.

This sequence joins TRBV7-2 and TRBJ1-5; 7 bases fit TRBD1. Germline V gene lookup returns CDR1 SGHTA and CDR2 FQGNSA. This CDR3 has 15 amino acids. Trimming removed 5 bases from V and 9 bases from J; junction bases left unmatched: 13. The CDR3, as DNA: TGTGCCAGCAGCGTAACCGGGACAGCCGGGCGGCCCCAGCATTTT. This encodes CASSVTGTAGRPQHF.

This chain connects TRBV15 to TRBJ2-7; D perhaps matches TRBD1 (6 bases). This CDR3 is built from 13 residues. V was shortened by 1 base and J by 6 bases, with 10 bases between the two germline ends. Germline lookup yields CDR1 LNHNV and CDR2 YYDKDF (reference sequence). Written as DNA, the CDR3 is TGTGCCACCAGCAGAGCATCAGGGGTCGAGCAGTACTTC. Translated, it gives CATSRASGVEQYF.

The CDR3 DNA is TGTGCCAGCAGTTACTCGAGAACTGGAGACTATGGCTACACCTTC. This gives the protein CASSYSRTGDYGYTF. This chain connects TRBV6-6 to TRBJ1-2; D not certain. V lost 0 bases and J 3 bases, leaving 11 bases between the germline ends. CDR3 length: 15 amino acids. Germline CDR1 is MNHNY and CDR2 is SVGAGI (reference sequence).

V and J are TRBV27 and TRBJ2-1; D remains ambiguous. The V and J ends lost 3 bases and 6 bases respectively, with 6 bases between them. CDR1 MNHEY and CDR2 SMNVEV come from the germline V gene (reference sequence). This CDR3 spans 12 amino acids. The CDR3 spells CASSLRGNEQFF. DNA of the CDR3: TGTGCCAGCAGTTTGAGAGGCAATGAGCAGTTCTTC.

The chain couples TRBV5-6 to TRBJ2-7; TRBD1 or TRBD2 may be the D gene (5 bases each). The CDR3 has 14 residues. Trimming shortened V by 4 bases and J by 2 bases, and 13 bases separated the two germline ends. Germline lookup yields CDR1 SGHDT and CDR2 YYEEEE. The CDR3 sequence: CASSPGDGPYEQYF. In nucleotides, the CDR3 is TGTGCCAGCAGCCCCGGGGACGGACCCTACGAGCAGTACTTC.

The chain is built from TRBV6-5 and TRBJ2-1; 7 nucleotides line up with TRBD1. The CDR3 has 16 amino acids. Trimming at V came to 1 base and at J to 3 bases, leaving 6 bases not matched to a gene. CDR1 is MNHEY and CDR2 is SVGAGI in the germline V gene. This CDR3 is CASSYLFGDSYNEQFF. CDR3 nucleotides: TGTGCCAGCAGTTACTTGTTCGGGGACAGCTACAATGAGCAGTTCTTC.

The chain recombines TRBV7-9 with TRBJ2-3; 7 nucleotides line up with TRBD2. The J segment lost 2 bases and the V segment lost 5 bases, leaving 7 bases of the junction unmatched. This CDR3 contains 15 residues. Germline lookup yields CDR1 SEHNR and CDR2 FQNEAQ (reference sequence). CDR3 DNA: TGTGCCAGCAGCGGTCCGGGACTACACACAGATACGCAGTATTTT. Translation gives CASSGPGLHTDTQYF.

The chain combines TRBV9 with TRBJ2-2, with TRBD2 matching 8 bases. Per the germline V gene, CDR1 is SGDLS and CDR2 is YYNGEE. The CDR3 is 15 residues long. The V gene end was trimmed by 1 base and the J gene end by 6 bases; junction bases not matched to a gene: 5. CDR3: CASSVSGGLPGELFF. CDR3 DNA sequence: TGTGCCAGCAGCGTATCGGGAGGGCTTCCCGGGGAGCTGTTTTTT.

V usage is TRBV7-2 and J usage is TRBJ2-2; 9 positions agree with TRBD1. With 6 bases clipped from V and 0 bases from J, the junction kept 5 bases outside the gene matches. Germline V gives CDR1 SGHTA, CDR2 FQGNSA. The CDR3 covers 16 residues. The CDR3 DNA is TGTGCCAGCAGAACAGGGGGCCCCGCGAACACCGGGGAGCTGTTTTTT. This gives the protein CASRTGGPANTGELFF.

The genes are TRBV29-1 and TRBJ2-1; D unclear. The V and J ends lost 6 bases and 9 bases respectively, with 12 bases between them. CDR3 length: 11 residues. Looked up from germline, CDR1 is SQVTM and CDR2 is ANQGSEA. DNA of the CDR3: TGCAGCGTATTACAAATCAGTGAGCAGTTCTTC. This translates into CSVLQISEQFF.

The V gene is TRBV5-4, the J gene TRBJ2-7; unclear D gene. The CDR3 contains 11 residues. CDR1 and CDR2 (germline): SGHNT, YYREEE (reference sequence). V was shortened by 0 bases and J by 3 bases, with 1 base between the two germline ends. The CDR3 DNA is TGTGCCAGCAGCTTGGGCTACGAGCAGTACTTC. Encoded protein: CASSLGYEQYF. The full variable domain, with the rest looked up from reference TRBV5-4 and TRBJ2-7, is ETGVTQSPTHLIKTRGQQVTLRCSSQSGHNTVSWYQQALGQGPQFIFQYYREEENGRGNFPPRFSGLQFPNYSSELNVNALELDDSALYLCASSLGYEQYFGPGTRLTVT.

This clone has a single count. This chain uses TRBV28 with TRBJ1-5; TRBD1 might be the D (6 bases). V lost 3 bases, J lost 0 bases, and 18 bases lay in between. This CDR3 has 18 amino acids. Germline CDR1 is MDHEN and CDR2 is SYDVKM. CDR3 in amino acids: CASSFGDKIHHSNQPQHF. The CDR3 bases are TGTGCCAGCAGTTTCGGGGACAAGATCCATCATAGCAATCAGCCCCAGCATTTT. Based on the CDR3 plus reference TRBV28 and TRBJ1-5, the full variable domain is DVKVTQSSRYLVKRTGEKVFLECVQDMDHENMFWYRQDPGLGLRLIYFSYDVKMKEKGDIPEGYSVSREKKERFSLILESASTNQTSMYLCASSFGDKIHHSNQPQHFGDGTRLSIL.

This sequence joins TRBV27 and TRBJ2-3; D gene uncertain. Looked up from germline, CDR1 is MNHEY and CDR2 is SMNVEV (reference sequence). The length of the CDR3 is 14 residues. V lost 5 bases, J lost 6 bases, and 15 bases lay in between. In DNA, the CDR3 is TGTGCCAGCAGTCCCTCCCCTACATCGGATACGCAGTATTTT. It specifies CASSPSPTSDTQYF.

The V gene is TRBV18, the J gene TRBJ2-2; D is uncertain. This CDR3 contains 13 residues. Germline CDR1 reads KGHSH; CDR2 reads LQKENI. Trimming stripped 5 bases from V and 2 bases from J, with 6 bases between. The CDR3 DNA reads TGTGCCAGCTCAGATCTCAACACCGGGGAGCTGTTTTTT. It is translated as CASSDLNTGELFF.

The chain uses TRBV28 and TRBJ1-1; 7 nucleotides match TRBD1. Germline loops: CDR1 MDHEN, CDR2 SYDVKM. This CDR3 has 13 residues. V was pared by 6 bases and J by 4 bases, with 5 bases of the junction left unmatched. Here the CDR3 reads CASRRQGITEAFF. DNA for the CDR3: TGTGCCAGCAGAAGACAGGGTATCACTGAAGCTTTCTTT.

The chain joins TRBV7-2 to TRBJ2-1; no clear D gene. CDR1 SGHTA and CDR2 FQGNSA come from the germline V gene. The CDR3 extends over 14 amino acids. V was trimmed by 5 bases and J by 2 bases, leaving 10 bases between them. The CDR3 reads CASSLVAAYNEQFF. The CDR3 nucleotides read TGTGCCAGCAGCCTCGTTGCAGCCTACAATGAGCAGTTCTTC.

The gene calls are TRBV11-2 and TRBJ2-7; 8 nucleotides align to TRBD2. Trimming cost V 5 bases and J 2 bases; bases outside gene matches: 17. Germline V gene data show CDR1 as SGHAT and CDR2 as FQNNGV. CDR3 size: 18 residues. In DNA, the CDR3 is TGTGCCAGCAGCCCACGCCTCTTCCAGCGGGAGATTCCCTACGAGCAGTACTTC. Residues: CASSPRLFQREIPYEQYF.

The V call is TRBV7-9, the J call TRBJ2-7; 9 nucleotides match TRBD1. The trim removed 5 bases at V and 9 bases at J, leaving 14 bases unmatched. Per the germline V gene, CDR1 is SEHNR and CDR2 is FQNEAQ (reference sequence). The CDR3 extends over 15 amino acids. CDR3 residues: CASSAQRGDRVRQYF. DNA for the CDR3: TGTGCCAGCAGCGCGCAAAGGGGGGACAGGGTGCGGCAGTACTTC.

The V call is TRBV4-1, the J call TRBJ2-1; 10 nucleotides line up with TRBD1. This CDR3 has 15 residues. Germline V CDR1 and CDR2: MGHRA, YSYEKL. The junction had 4 bases not matched to a gene; V was cut back by 1 base and J by 7 bases. The CDR3 region has the DNA TGCGCCAGCAGCCAAGGGGGACAGGGGTATAATGAGCAGTTCTTC. This codes for CASSQGGQGYNEQFF.

The chain recombines TRBV19 with TRBJ2-7, with 9 bases aligning to TRBD2. The CDR3 runs 16 residues. Germline CDR1 reads LNHDA; CDR2 reads SQIVND (reference sequence). V was pared by 4 bases and J by 4 bases, with 11 bases of the junction left unmatched. The CDR3 spells CASSRIAGEGVYEQYF. In DNA form, the CDR3 reads TGTGCCAGTAGTAGAATAGCGGGAGAGGGCGTTTACGAGCAGTACTTC.

The chain links TRBV5-5 to TRBJ2-7; 8 bases fit TRBD1. The CDR3 runs 14 residues. The germline gives CDR1 SGHKS, CDR2 YYEKEE (reference sequence). The trim removed 0 bases at V and 4 bases at J, leaving 3 bases unmatched. CDR3 coding DNA: TGTGCCAGCAGCTTGGCTCAGGGGGCGTACGAGCAGTACTTC. Its translation: CASSLAQGAYEQYF.

The V gene is TRBV19, the J gene TRBJ1-5; TRBD1 matches 8 bases. CDR1 and CDR2 (germline): LNHDA, SQIVND (reference sequence). This CDR3 is 14 amino acids long. V shed 7 bases and J 3 bases; nucleotides not matched to a gene: 5. The CDR3 here is CASTDRAYNQPQHF. CDR3 nucleotide sequence: TGTGCCAGTACGGACAGGGCCTACAATCAGCCCCAGCATTTT.

The chain has TRBV27 and TRBJ2-3, with D uncertain. V was pared by 5 bases and J by 2 bases, with 14 bases between. The CDR3 is 15 amino acids. The germline CDR1 and CDR2 sequences are MNHEY and SMNVEV (reference sequence). The CDR3 coding sequence is TGTGCCAGCAGTCCTCATATGGCGGACACAGATACGCAGTATTTT. Translated, it gives CASSPHMADTDTQYF.

This clone has a handful of counts. The chain recombines TRBV5-6 with TRBJ1-1; D is perhaps TRBD1 (5 bases). CDR3 length: 13 residues. In germline, CDR1 is SGHDT, CDR2 YYEEEE. V lost 3 bases, J lost 6 bases, and 12 bases lay in between. This CDR3 is CASSWLDNPEAFF. CDR3 DNA: TGTGCCAGCAGCTGGCTGGACAACCCTGAAGCTTTCTTT.

V gene TRBV9 combines with J gene TRBJ2-3; weak D call: TRBD2 (5 bases). Trimming took 0 bases from V and 3 from J, leaving 11 bases between them. Germline CDR1 reads SGDLS; CDR2 reads YYNGEE. The CDR3 sequence is 15 residues long. In DNA, the CDR3 is TGTGCCAGCAGCGTAGGGGGAGAGCAAACAGATACGCAGTATTTT. This translates into CASSVGGEQTDTQYF.

This rearrangement joins TRBV5-1 to TRBJ2-2; a weak D match, TRBD2 (6 bases). The CDR3 sequence is 15 residues long. V lost 1 base and J 3 bases, leaving 10 bases between the germline ends. From germline, CDR1 is SGHRS and CDR2 YFSETQ. The CDR3 DNA follows: TGCGCCAGCAGCTTGACTAGCCGGTACACCGGGGAGCTGTTTTTT. Amino acid sequence: CASSLTSRYTGELFF.